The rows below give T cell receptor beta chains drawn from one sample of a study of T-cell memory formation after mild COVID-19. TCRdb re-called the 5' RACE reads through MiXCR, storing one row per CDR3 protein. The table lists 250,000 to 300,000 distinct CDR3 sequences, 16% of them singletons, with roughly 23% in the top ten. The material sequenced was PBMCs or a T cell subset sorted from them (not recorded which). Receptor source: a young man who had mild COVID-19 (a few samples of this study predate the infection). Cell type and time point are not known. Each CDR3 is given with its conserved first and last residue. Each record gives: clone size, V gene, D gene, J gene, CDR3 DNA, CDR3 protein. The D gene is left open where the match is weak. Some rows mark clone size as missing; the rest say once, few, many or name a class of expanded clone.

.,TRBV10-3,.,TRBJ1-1,TGTGCCATCAGTGTGACAGATGGGACTGAAGCTTTCTTT,CAISVTDGTEAFF
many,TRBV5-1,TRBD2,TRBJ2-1,TGCGCCAGCAGTTTACCCCTAGCGGGCATATACAATGAGCAGTTCTTC,CASSLPLAGIYNEQFF
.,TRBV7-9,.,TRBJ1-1,TGTGCCAGCAGCCCCCCGGGGGGAACGGCCGAAGCTTTCTTT,CASSPPGGTAEAFF
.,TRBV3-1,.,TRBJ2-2,TGTGCCAGCGCAAACAGGGCAAACACCGGGGAGCTGTTTTTT,CASANRANTGELFF
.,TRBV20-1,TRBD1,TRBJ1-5,TGCAGTGCTAGACGGGGACAGCGCAATCAGCCCCAGCATTTT,CSARRGQRNQPQHF
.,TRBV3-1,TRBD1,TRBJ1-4,TGTGCCAGCAGCCAAGAAGGGACAGGGAATGAAAAACTGTTTTTT,CASSQEGTGNEKLFF
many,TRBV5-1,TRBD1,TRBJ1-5,TGCGCCAGCAGCCAGTGGACAGGCGATCAGCCCCAGCATTTT,CASSQWTGDQPQHF
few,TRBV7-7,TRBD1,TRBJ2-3,TGTGCCAGCAGCCAGGGACAGTTCACAGATACGCAGTATTTT,CASSQGQFTDTQYF
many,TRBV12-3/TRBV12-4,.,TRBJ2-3,TGTGCCAGCAGTTTCCAGGGTCGGGGCACAGATACGCAGTATTTT,CASSFQGRGTDTQYF
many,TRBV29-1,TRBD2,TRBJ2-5,TGCAGCGTCCCCGGAAGACTAGCGGGGGGTTTCGGGACCCAGTACTTC,CSVPGRLAGGFGTQYF
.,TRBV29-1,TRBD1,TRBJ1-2,TGCAGCGGTAGGACAGGGATTGGCTACACCTTC,CSGRTGIGYTF
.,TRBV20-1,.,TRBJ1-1,TGCAGTGCTAGAGGTTACAGGGCGAACACTGAAGCTTTCTTT,CSARGYRANTEAFF
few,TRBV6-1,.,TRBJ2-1,TGTGCCAGCAGTGAAGTGGGGTTGAATGAGCAGTTCTTC,CASSEVGLNEQFF
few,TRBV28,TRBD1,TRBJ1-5,TGTGCCAGCACATACGGACAGGGGGATCAGCCCCAGCATTTT,CASTYGQGDQPQHF
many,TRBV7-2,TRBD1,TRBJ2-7,TGTGCCAGCAGAGAAGGGACAGTCGGCTACGAGCAGTACTTC,CASREGTVGYEQYF
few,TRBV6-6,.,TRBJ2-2,TGTGCCAGCAGCTTTGCGCGACACGGGAACACCGGGGAGCTGTTTTTT,CASSFARHGNTGELFF
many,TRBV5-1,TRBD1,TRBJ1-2,TGCGCCAGCAGCCTCTCCCAGACGGGACAGTATGGCTACACCTTC,CASSLSQTGQYGYTF
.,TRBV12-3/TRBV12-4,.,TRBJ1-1,TGTGCCAGCAGTTGGTCCAGGGTAAACACTGAAGCTTTCTTT,CASSWSRVNTEAFF
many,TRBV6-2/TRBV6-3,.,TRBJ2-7,TGTGCCAGCAGAACCGGGACATGGACGAAAGGGCAGTACTTC,CASRTGTWTKGQYF
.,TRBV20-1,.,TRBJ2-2,TGCAGTGCTAGAGATGGGAGATACACCGGGGAGCTGTTTTTT,CSARDGRYTGELFF
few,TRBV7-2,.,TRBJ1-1,TGTGCCAGCAGCCTGGGCAGCCCTGGTGTTAGCACTGAAGCTTTCTTT,CASSLGSPGVSTEAFF
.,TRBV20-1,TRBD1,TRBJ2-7,TGCAGTGCTAGCGGAACAGGGGGTTTCATCTACGAGCAGTACTTC,CSASGTGGFIYEQYF
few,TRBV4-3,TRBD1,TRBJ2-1,TGCGCCAGCAGCCATCGACAGGGGCGAAATGAGCAGTTCTTC,CASSHRQGRNEQFF
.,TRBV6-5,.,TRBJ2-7,TGTGCCAGCAGCTCCAGGACTATCTACGAGCAGTACTTC,CASSSRTIYEQYF
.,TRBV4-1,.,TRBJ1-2,TGCGCCAGCAGCCAAGGGGGGACGACTCGAACGGGGGGCTACACCTTC,CASSQGGTTRTGGYTF
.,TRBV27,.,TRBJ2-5,TGTGCCAGCAGATATGCCGGGGAGAAGACCCAGTACTTC,CASRYAGEKTQYF
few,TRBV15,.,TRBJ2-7,TGTGCCACCAGCAGACCAGGATACGAGCAGTACTTC,CATSRPGYEQYF
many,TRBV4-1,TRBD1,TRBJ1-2,TGCGCCAGCAGCCGAGAGGGGGCTAGCTATGGCTACACCTTC,CASSREGASYGYTF
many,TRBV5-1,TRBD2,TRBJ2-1,TGCGCCAGCAGGCCCCCCGTTAGCGGGGGAAGCTCCTACAATGAGCAGTTCTTC,CASRPPVSGGSSYNEQFF
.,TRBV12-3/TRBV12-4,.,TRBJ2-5,TGTGCCAGCAGCGCGACAGGACAAGAGACCCAGTACTTC,CASSATGQETQYF
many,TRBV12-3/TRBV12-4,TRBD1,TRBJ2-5,TGTGCCAGCAGTTTAAGGGACAGCGAGACCCAGTACTTC,CASSLRDSETQYF
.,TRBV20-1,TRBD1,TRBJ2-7,TGCAGTGCTAGAAGCCGGGACAGCAGCTACGAGCAGTACTTC,CSARSRDSSYEQYF
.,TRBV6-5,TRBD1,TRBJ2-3,TGTGCCAGCAGTTACGGAGTAGACAGGGACACAGATACGCAGTATTTT,CASSYGVDRDTDTQYF
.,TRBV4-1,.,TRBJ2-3,TGCGCCAGCAGCCGAGGGATAGCGGAGACCACAGATACGCAGTATTTT,CASSRGIAETTDTQYF
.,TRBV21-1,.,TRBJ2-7,TGTGCCAGCAGCCTTCAGACTAGGTGGGGCTACGAGCAGTACTTC,CASSLQTRWGYEQYF
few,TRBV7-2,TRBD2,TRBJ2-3,TGTGCCAGCAGCCGGGGGGGCCCCCCAGATACGCAGTATTTT,CASSRGGPPDTQYF
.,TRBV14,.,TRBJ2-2,TGTGCCAGCAGCCTGTTTGCTGCTCAGGGCGGGGAGCTGTTTTTT,CASSLFAAQGGELFF
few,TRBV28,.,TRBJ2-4,TGTGCCAGCAGCCTCTCCGTTGGACAGTCCCACATTCAGTACTTC,CASSLSVGQSHIQYF
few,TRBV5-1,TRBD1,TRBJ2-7,TGCGCCAGCAGCTTCGTCCTGGGGACAGGGGGCCCCCACGAGCAGTACTTC,CASSFVLGTGGPHEQYF
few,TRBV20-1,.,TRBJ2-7,TGCAGTGCTAGAGAGGCGGGGGACAAATACGAGCAGTACTTC,CSAREAGDKYEQYF
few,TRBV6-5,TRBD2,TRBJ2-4,TGTGCCAGCAGGCCAGGACTAGCGAACATTCAGTACTTC,CASRPGLANIQYF
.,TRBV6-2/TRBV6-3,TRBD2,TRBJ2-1,TGTGCCAGCAGACCTGGACTAGCGGGTTATGAGCAGTTCTTC,CASRPGLAGYEQFF
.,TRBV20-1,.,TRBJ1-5,TGCAGTGCTAGAGCAAACTGGGTTGCAGGGGAGAAAGGGCAGCCCCAGCATTTT,CSARANWVAGEKGQPQHF
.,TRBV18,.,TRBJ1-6,TGTGCCAGCTCACCGGTGGGGCAGAATTCACCCCTCCACTTT,CASSPVGQNSPLHF
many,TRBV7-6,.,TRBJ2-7,TGTGCCAGCAGCTTAGGGGACGAGCAGTACTTC,CASSLGDEQYF
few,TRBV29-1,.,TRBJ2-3,TGCAGCGTTGAAGGGGCGGGGCACACAGATACGCAGTATTTT,CSVEGAGHTDTQYF
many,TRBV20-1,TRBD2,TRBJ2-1,TGCAGTGCTAGAGTGGGGACTAGCGGGCCAGGGGAGCAGTTCTTC,CSARVGTSGPGEQFF
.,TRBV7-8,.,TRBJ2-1,TGTGCCAGCAGCTTAATGGAAGCGTTGGGGGGACTTGGAGATGAGCAGTTCTTC,CASSLMEALGGLGDEQFF
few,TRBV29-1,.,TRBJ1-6,TGCAGCGTTGACGCTCAAGACGGGCAGCCTTATTCACCCCTCCACTTT,CSVDAQDGQPYSPLHF
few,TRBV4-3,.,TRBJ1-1,TGCGCCAGCAGCCACGCGACCATGAACACTGAAGCTTTCTTT,CASSHATMNTEAFF
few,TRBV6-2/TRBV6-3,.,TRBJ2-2,TGTGCCAGCAGGGGTAACGGGGAGCTGTTTTTT,CASRGNGELFF
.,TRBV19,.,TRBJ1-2,TGTGCCACCGGTGCAGGAAACTATGGCTACACCTTC,CATGAGNYGYTF
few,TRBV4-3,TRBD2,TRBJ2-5,TGCGCCAGCAGCCCCGGGACTAGCTATGAGACCCAGTACTTC,CASSPGTSYETQYF
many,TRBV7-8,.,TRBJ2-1,TGTGCCAGCAGCTTAGAATTGGATGAGCAGTTCTTC,CASSLELDEQFF
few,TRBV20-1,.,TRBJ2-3,TGCAGTGCCCCCCTCTCCTTCACAGATACGCAGTATTTT,CSAPLSFTDTQYF
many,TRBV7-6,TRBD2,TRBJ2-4,TGTGCCAGCAGCCCCGCGAGGCTAGCGGGGGACTGGGGCATTCAGTACTTC,CASSPARLAGDWGIQYF
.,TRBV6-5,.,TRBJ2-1,TGTGCCAGCAGTTACTCTGTCGGCGGGGCAGCTGAGCAGTTCTTC,CASSYSVGGAAEQFF
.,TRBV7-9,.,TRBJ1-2,TGTGCCAGCAGCAACCAGGGGTATGGCTACACCTTC,CASSNQGYGYTF